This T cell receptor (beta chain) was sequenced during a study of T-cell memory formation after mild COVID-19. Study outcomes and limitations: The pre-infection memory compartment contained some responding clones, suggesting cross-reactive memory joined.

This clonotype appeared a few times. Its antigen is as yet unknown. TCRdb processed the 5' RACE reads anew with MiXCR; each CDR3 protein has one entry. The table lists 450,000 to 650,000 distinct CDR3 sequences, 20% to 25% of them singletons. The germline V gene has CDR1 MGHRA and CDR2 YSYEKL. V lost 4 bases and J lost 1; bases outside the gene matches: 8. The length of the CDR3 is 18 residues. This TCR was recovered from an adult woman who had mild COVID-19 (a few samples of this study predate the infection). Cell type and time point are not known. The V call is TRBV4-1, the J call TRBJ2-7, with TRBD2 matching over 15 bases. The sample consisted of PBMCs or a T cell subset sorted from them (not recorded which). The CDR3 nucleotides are TGCGCCAGCAGCCCGGGACTAGCGGGGGGCGATTTATCCTACGAGCAGTACTTC. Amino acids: CASSPGLAGGDLSYEQYF.